This record concerns one TCR beta chain sequence. Libraries were prepared by immunoSEQ multiplex PCR; TCRdb keeps only in-frame clonotypes and omits some of them. This repertoire shows roughly 400,000 clones, just over 90% found once; its top ten account for roughly 0.9%. This CDR3 contains 14 residues. With V trimmed by 11 bases and J by 5 bases, 12 bases remained unmatched. Germline CDR1 reads SGHVS; CDR2 reads FQNEAQ. This specimen comes from a study of blood T cell repertoires in COVID-19. Participant reports of clinical history set cohort assignment. This chain links TRBV7-8 with TRBJ2-5; 9 positions agree with TRBD2. Sequenced sample: PBMCs or T cells enriched from blood (not recorded which). This receptor was identified in a woman in her 40s who had been exposed to COVID-19. The CDR3 loop is CASRGGTIGETQYF. The CDR3 bases are TGTGCCTCGCGGGGGGGGACGATTGGTGAGACCCAGTACTTC. Together with reference TRBV7-8 and TRBJ2-5, the CDR3 gives the full variable domain: GAGVSQSPRYKVAKRGQDVALRCDPISGHVSLFWYQQALGQGPEFLTYFQNEAQLDKSGLPSDRFFAERPEGSVSTLKIQRTQQEDSAVYLCASRGGTIGETQYFGPGTRLLVL.